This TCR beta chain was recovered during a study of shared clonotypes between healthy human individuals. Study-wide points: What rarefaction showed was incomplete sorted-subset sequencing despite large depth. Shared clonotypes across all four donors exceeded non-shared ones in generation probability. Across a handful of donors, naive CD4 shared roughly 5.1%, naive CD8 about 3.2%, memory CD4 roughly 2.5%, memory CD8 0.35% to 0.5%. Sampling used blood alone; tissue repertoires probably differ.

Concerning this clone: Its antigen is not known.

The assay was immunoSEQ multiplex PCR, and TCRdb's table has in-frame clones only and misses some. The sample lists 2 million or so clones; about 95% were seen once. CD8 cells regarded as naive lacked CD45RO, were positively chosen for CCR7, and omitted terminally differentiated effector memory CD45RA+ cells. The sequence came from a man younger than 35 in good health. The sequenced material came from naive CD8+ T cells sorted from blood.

CDR3 amino acids: CASSLDSTDTQYF. The DNA of the CDR3 is TGTGCCAGTAGTCTCGACAGCACAGATACGCAGTATTTT. The J gene is TRBJ2-3, the V gene TRBV19; the D is unclear. This CDR3 has 13 amino acids. V was clipped by 5 bases and J by 0 bases, with 6 bases between them. Germline assignment: CDR1 LNHDA and CDR2 SQIVND (reference sequence).